Each of the 8 T cell receptor beta chains below was sequenced from the same sample in a study of control samples from healthy donors and cancer patients. The repertoire was sequenced with immunoSEQ multiplex PCR; TCRdb's copy has only in-frame clones and lacks some. The table records tens of thousands of clones, around 91% of them present only once. Input material: blood. Every receptor here comes from a man aged 50 or older in good health.

This CDR3 reads CAINPSGQTEAFF. CDR3 sequence (DNA): TGTGCCATCAACCCGAGTGGACAAACTGAAGCTTTCTTT. The chain couples TRBV10-3 to TRBJ1-1; perhaps TRBD1 as D (5 bases). Germline V gene data show CDR1 as ENHRY and CDR2 as SYGVKD. The V gene lost 7 bases and the J gene lost 5 bases, with 14 bases spanning the gap. CDR3 length: 13 residues.

This rearrangement joins TRBV19 to TRBJ1-1; 10 bases fit TRBD1. V lost 1 base, J lost 4 bases, and 0 bases stayed unmatched. The germline V gene has CDR1 LNHDA and CDR2 SQIVND (reference sequence). CDR3 length equals 14 residues. Here the CDR3 DNA reads TGTGCCAGTAGTATAGGGACAGGGGGCACTGAAGCTTTCTTT. It encodes CASSIGTGGTEAFF.

The count of this clone is one. The J gene is TRBJ1-1, the V gene TRBV2; D gene uncertain. Germline V gene data show CDR1 as SNHLY and CDR2 as FYNNEI. Trimming pared 4 bases from V and 10 bases from J, leaving 7 bases between. CDR3 length: 10 residues. The CDR3 region is CASSGMRAFF. CDR3 DNA: TGTGCCAGCAGTGGAATGAGAGCTTTCTTT.

This clone was detected only once. J is TRBJ1-2 and V is TRBV6-6, with a weak D call TRBD1 (5 bases). CDR1 and CDR2 from the germline V gene are MNHNY and SVGAGI (reference sequence). CDR3 length: 15 residues. V lost 0 bases and J lost 2, with 10 bases in between. The CDR3 nucleotides are TGTGCCAGCAGTTACTCGGGGGGTTCAAACTATGGCTACACCTTC. Amino acids: CASSYSGGSNYGYTF.

On this clone itself: Within the sample, other DNA sequences also encode this same CDR3. The rearrangement joins TRBV7-2 to TRBJ2-1, with TRBD2 matching 10 bases. CDR1 SGHTA and CDR2 FQGNSA come from the germline V gene. The ends lost 4 bases at V and 10 bases at J; junction bases unmatched: 10. The CDR3 has 15 amino acids. The CDR3 DNA is TGTGCCAGCAGCTCCCAAAGCGGGGGGGGGCGGGAGCAGTTCTTC. Amino acid sequence: CASSSQSGGGREQFF.

This chain links TRBV6-5 with TRBJ1-3, with D unresolved. Germline V gene sequence: CDR1 MNHEY, CDR2 SVGAGI. Trimming took off 10 bases at V and 0 bases at J, with 16 bases between the two ends. This CDR3 comprises 15 residues. The CDR3 sequence is CATLRGLSSGNTIYF. In DNA form, the CDR3 reads TGTGCCACCTTACGAGGACTCAGCTCTGGAAACACCATATATTTT.

The rearrangement uses TRBV12-3 or TRBV12-4 and TRBJ2-7; D is possibly TRBD1 or TRBD2 (5 bases each). V lost 4 bases and J lost 11, with 15 bases in between. The CDR3 is made up of 12 amino acids. CDR3 DNA sequence: TGTGCCAGCAGTTCCCGCGAGGGGCCCAAGTACTTC. Translation gives CASSSREGPKYF.

The rearrangement joins TRBV30 to TRBJ1-1; D is unclear. V was cut by 4 bases and J by 5 bases, with 11 bases left in between. Germline V gene data show CDR1 as GTSNPN and CDR2 as SVGIG (reference sequence). CDR3 length: 12 amino acids. CDR3 loop: CAWNRGRTEAFF. DNA for the CDR3: TGTGCCTGGAATCGAGGGAGGACTGAAGCTTTCTTT.